This T cell receptor beta chain is drawn from a study of shared clonotypes between healthy human individuals. Study outcomes and limitations: Only blood was sampled; tissue repertoires likely differ.

Evenly divided among several immunoSEQ plates was the genomic DNA of each subset. Per the original methods: Filtering was not the same, since immunoSEQ gave junction-only sequences without quality scores. Sequencing was performed with immunoSEQ multiplex PCR; in TCRdb, only in-frame clones are kept and a portion is missing. V, J and clone size were drawn from that table, and D and trimming were deduced from the DNA. The sample records some 470,000 clones, around 80% being singletons. A remark on this clone: Its specificity is not known.

The germline V gene has CDR1 LGHNA and CDR2 YNFKEQ. This CDR3 has 14 amino acids. The V gene lost 0 bases and the J gene lost 3 bases, with 5 bases spanning the gap. The source of this sequence is a woman aged 35 to 49 in good health. Some clones in this sample may be carry-over from other donors' samples. This chain connects TRBV4-2 to TRBJ2-2; no firm D call. Sequenced: PBMCs. The CDR3 sequence: CASSQDLDTGELFF. The CDR3 nucleotides read TGTGCCAGCAGCCAAGACTTGGACACCGGGGAGCTGTTTTTT.